This T cell receptor (beta chain) is from a study of T cells expressing NK-cell markers. The CDR3 contains 18 residues. Per germline, CDR1 MNHEY and CDR2 SVGAGI. For each CDR3 protein, TCRdb gives one entry from its re-call of the 5' RACE reads, without DNA. This listing includes 150,000 to 200,000 distinct CDR3 sequences. This chain uses TRBV6-5 with TRBJ1-2; the D call from TCRdb, TRBD1, cannot be confirmed without DNA. The sample taken for sequencing was blood T cells: a sorted CD56 or NKG2C T cell subset, CD4+ or CD8+ T cells, or bulk PBMC T cells (not recorded which). This sequence was found in a man aged 18 to 69 in good health. The CDR3 spells CASSYHPGTDLGNYGYTF.